The entry below gives a single T cell receptor (beta chain) sequence along with its context. Its antigen is unknown. No quality values exist for individual bases; no much larger clone is one base distant. After removal of 3 bases from V and 7 bases from J, the junction retains 7 bases not matched to a gene. CDR1 is given as SNHLY and CDR2 as FYNNEI, both from the germline V gene. The CDR3 runs 15 amino acids, cysteine and phenylalanine included. Of the read, only the CDR3 DNA is kept; its 45 bases are in frame from base 1. Preparation of the library involved the immunoSEQ multiplex PCR assay. Following the manufacturer's protocol, the hsTCRB Kit was used to amplify rearranged TCR beta chain sequences. TCRB libraries were sequenced on an Illumina MiSeq. For the original study's pipeline: The kit vendor's proprietary platform handled demultiplexing, trimming and gene mapping. Sourced from immuneACCESS, this table was stored by TCRdb with only in-frame sequences that have V and J called. A share of the clones is absent; for the studies checked, an unresolved V gene accounts for under half, and the remainder has no known explanation. That table gives V, J and clone size, and the DNA gave D and trimming. A total of tens of thousands of clones appear in this sample, 70% to 85% of them only once. The ten largest clones capture around 5% of the sample.

The sample belongs to a study of a mutant IDH1 vaccine in newly diagnosed glioma (dated by TCRdb to the early 2020s). In the study overall: Vaccination was initiated 4-6 weeks after radiotherapy alone, or concurrently with temozolomide cycles in the chemotherapy-containing groups. The 32 treated patients were about 60% male and around 40% female, with a mean age of about 43 years. Prior to enrollment, patients had been given standard therapy consisting of radiotherapy alone, temozolomide alone, or radiochemotherapy with temozolomide, with the combination given to most patients. The week-35 safety follow-up was designated visit V12, and the week-47 end of study was designated visit V13. Peripheral blood was drawn at six visits: V03 (baseline), V05, V07, V10, V12 and V13. Longitudinal TCRB deep sequencing was done for 25 treated patients, wherever samples were available for exploratory analyses.

Study-level results and caveats: Pseudoprogression appeared unrelated to alterations in the top peripheral T cell clonotypes detected by TCRB sequencing. Immune responses induced by the vaccine were seen in over 80% of patients across multiple MHC alleles. According to the authors, sample limitations meant that analyses of patient blood samples could not be reproduced. Selection of PBMC samples for TCRB deep sequencing was based on availability.

The time point label of this sample denotes: week 47, end of study. Each vaccine dose, consisting of 300 ug of a 20-mer mutant IDH1 peptide in Montanide, was administered subcutaneously with topical imiquimod. Patients received eight vaccinations in weeks 1, 3, 5, 7, 11, 15, 19 and 23, corresponding to visits V03 through V10. The donors had newly diagnosed IDH1-mutant astrocytomas of WHO grade 3 or 4 that showed loss of nuclear ATRX. The samples were drawn from NOA16, a multicentre, single-arm, open-label phase I trial in Germany that tested a mutant IDH1 peptide vaccine in humans for the first time. Genomic DNA for TCRB sequencing was isolated from EDTA blood with the DNeasy Blood and Tissue Kit.

This receptor was taken from a man aged 45-65 years with glioma. Sequenced material: PBMCs, taken from a glioma patient whose treatment included an IDH1 peptide vaccine. The chain employs TRBV2 and TRBJ2-4, with 9 bases aligning to TRBD2. The CDR3 protein sequence reads: CASSDILAGLNIQYF. In nucleotides, the sequence is TGTGCCAGCAGTGACATCCTAGCGGGATTGAACATTCAGTACTTC.